Listed here are 30 T cell receptor beta chains from one sample, sequenced in a study of blood T cell repertoires in COVID-19. Only in-frame clones appear in the TCRdb table, and some are missing; sequencing was by immunoSEQ multiplex PCR. The sample shows around 76,000 clones, about 89% of them seen only once. What was sequenced was peripheral blood. The receptor source for this set is a man between 60 and 75 years old with acute or convalescent COVID-19.

V is TRBV6-2 or TRBV6-3 and J is TRBJ2-5, with TRBD2 matching over 9 bases. Germline trimming cut 2 bases from V and 5 bases from J; bases unmatched to any gene: 9. This CDR3 has 16 residues. Germline CDR1 is MNHEY and CDR2 is SVGEGT. CDR3 bases: TGTGCCAGCAGTTACGGCCCGCGGGGGGGCCGTGAGACCCAGTACTTC. This encodes CASSYGPRGGRETQYF.

V is TRBV6-1 and J is TRBJ1-5; no definite D call. V shed 2 bases and J shed 8 bases, with 16 bases lying between them. The germline V gene has CDR1 MNHNS and CDR2 SASEGT. This CDR3 has 15 residues. The CDR3 reads CASSESGGGGEPQHF. The CDR3 region has the DNA TGTGCCAGCAGTGAATCAGGAGGTGGCGGGGAGCCCCAGCATTTT.

This clone was seen only once. The rearrangement joins TRBV6-4 to TRBJ1-2, with D unclear. The CDR3 spans 15 residues. Trimming stripped 6 bases from V and 5 bases from J, with 19 bases between. The germline CDR1 and CDR2 sequences are MRHNA and SNTAGT. Here the CDR3 reads CASRARDSTAYGYTF. In nucleotides, the CDR3 is TGTGCCAGCAGGGCTCGTGACTCTACGGCATATGGCTACACCTTC.

The CDR3 DNA sequence: TGTGCCAGCTATGGCACAGATACGCAGTATTTT. It yields the protein CASYGTDTQYF. The chain combines TRBV2 with TRBJ2-3; no reliable D call. V was clipped by 8 bases and J by 1 base, with 4 bases between them. The CDR3 runs to 11 residues. The germline V gene has CDR1 SNHLY and CDR2 FYNNEI.

The CDR3 DNA reads TGTGCCAGCCCGGGGACAGCTAACAATGAGCAGTTCTTC. Translated, it gives CASPGTANNEQFF. The rearrangement links TRBV6-4 to TRBJ2-1, with TRBD1 identical over 7 bases. This CDR3 spans 13 amino acids. J lost 5 bases, V lost 8 bases, and 6 bases had no gene match. Germline V gene lookup returns CDR1 MRHNA and CDR2 SNTAGT.

The chain joins TRBV5-4 to TRBJ2-5, with D perhaps matching TRBD2 (7 bases). The CDR3 extends over 15 amino acids. Germline V CDR1 and CDR2: SGHNT, YYREEE (reference sequence). The V end lost 4 bases, the J end lost 5 bases, and 18 bases lay between the germline ends. The chain's CDR3 is CASSPQTGGRETQYF. The DNA of the CDR3 is TGTGCCAGCAGCCCCCAGACGGGGGGCCGGGAGACCCAGTACTTC.

The chain combines TRBV5-1 with TRBJ2-5, with 7 bases aligning to TRBD1. Germline values: CDR1 SGHRS, CDR2 YFSETQ. This CDR3 has 14 amino acids. Germline trimming cut 0 bases from V and 3 bases from J; bases unmatched to any gene: 2. This CDR3 is CASSLEGTEETQYF. The CDR3, as DNA: TGCGCCAGCAGCTTGGAAGGGACAGAAGAGACCCAGTACTTC.

In this sample, this clone turned up a few times. This chain links TRBV9 with TRBJ1-2, with 9 bases lining up with TRBD1. CDR1 and CDR2 (germline): SGDLS, YYNGEE. Trimming cost V 0 bases and J 4 bases; bases outside gene matches: 10. The CDR3 extends over 17 amino acids. The CDR3 sequence is CASSVDPTGGSSYGYTF. The CDR3 coding sequence is TGTGCCAGCAGCGTAGATCCAACAGGGGGCAGCAGCTATGGCTACACCTTC.

CDR3 DNA: TGCGCCAGCAGCCAACAAACAGGGCGGACCACTGAAGCTTTCTTT. This codes for CASSQQTGRTTEAFF. The J gene is TRBJ1-1, the V gene TRBV4-1, with TRBD1 as a possible D gene (6 bases). This CDR3 comprises 15 residues. Trimming stripped 2 bases from V and 4 bases from J, with 14 bases between. CDR1 and CDR2 (germline): MGHRA, YSYEKL.

A single count supports this clone. The V call is TRBV19, the J call TRBJ1-5; 9 bases align to TRBD1. This CDR3 is 16 amino acids long. The trim removed 8 bases at V and 0 bases at J, leaving 8 bases unmatched. Germline loops: CDR1 LNHDA, CDR2 SQIVND (reference sequence). The CDR3 here is CASGITGGNSNQPQHF. CDR3 DNA: TGTGCCAGTGGGATAACAGGGGGCAATAGCAATCAGCCCCAGCATTTT. The full variable domain, with the rest looked up from reference TRBV19 and TRBJ1-5, is DGGITQSPKYLFRKEGQNVTLSCEQNLNHDAMYWYRQDPGQGLRLIYYSQIVNDFQKGDIAEGYSVSREKKESFPLTVTSAQKNPTAFYLCASGITGGNSNQPQHFGDGTRLSIL.

This clone was detected a few times. The chain uses TRBV5-1 and TRBJ1-1; D may be TRBD1 (5 bases). The CDR3 contains 13 residues. Between the trimmed V and J ends, which lost 3 bases and 2 bases, there was a span of 8 bases. Per germline, CDR1 SGHRS and CDR2 YFSETQ. CDR3 amino acids: CASSWTPNTEAFF. The CDR3 DNA follows: TGCGCCAGCAGCTGGACACCAAACACTGAAGCTTTCTTT.

The chain couples TRBV19 to TRBJ2-3, with D tentatively TRBD2 (5 bases). The germline V gene has CDR1 LNHDA and CDR2 SQIVND (reference sequence). V lost 7 bases and J 1 base, leaving 9 bases between the germline ends. CDR3 size: 13 residues. In nucleotides, the CDR3 is TGTGCCAGTACGGCGAGGGGCACAGATACGCAGTATTTT. This translates into CASTARGTDTQYF.

This clone appeared once. The chain recombines TRBV28 with TRBJ2-7; D may be TRBD1 (8 bases). Germline V gives CDR1 MDHEN, CDR2 SYDVKM. The CDR3 covers 14 residues. Trimming shortened V by 9 bases and J by 0 bases, and 15 bases separated the two germline ends. For the CDR3, the DNA is TGTGCCAGTCTGGACAGGGACTACTCCTACGAGCAGTACTTC. Translation gives CASLDRDYSYEQYF.

This chain joins TRBV5-4 and TRBJ1-3; TRBD1 aligns across 11 bases. The junction had 3 bases not matched to a gene; V was cut back by 0 bases and J by 4 bases. This CDR3 spans 16 amino acids. CDR1 and CDR2 from the germline V gene are SGHNT and YYREEE (reference sequence). CDR3 loop: CASSLGTGGTGNTIYF. The DNA of the CDR3 is TGTGCCAGCAGCTTGGGGACAGGGGGCACGGGAAACACCATATATTTT.

The gene calls are TRBV13 and TRBJ1-5; D call uncertain. This CDR3 has 16 residues. V lost 0 bases to trimming and J lost 0 bases, with 9 bases between them. Germline lookup yields CDR1 PRHDT and CDR2 FYEKMQ (reference sequence). The CDR3 protein is CASSLGRGYSNQPQHF. The CDR3 DNA follows: TGTGCCAGCAGCTTAGGCCGGGGTTATAGCAATCAGCCCCAGCATTTT.

The V call is TRBV21-1, the J call TRBJ2-7; the table's D call of TRBD2 was not tested on the DNA. TRBV21-1 is a recognized pseudogene. This CDR3 region has 16 residues. The CDR3 DNA is TGTGCCAGCAGCAAAGTGCGGCGACGGGAATCCTACGAGCAGTACTTC. It codes for CASSKVRRRESYEQYF.

The chain employs TRBV3-1 (or the pseudogene TRBV3-2) and TRBJ2-7; D is unclear. The germline gives CDR1 LGHDT, CDR2 YNNKEL (reference sequence). Trimming removed 0 bases from V and 5 bases from J, with 2 bases in between. The CDR3 runs to 11 residues. CDR3 DNA sequence: TGTGCCAGCAGCCAAGACAACGAGCAGTACTTC. Protein product: CASSQDNEQYF.

The genes are TRBV19 and TRBJ1-4; 8 bases line up with TRBD1. The germline gives CDR1 LNHDA, CDR2 SQIVND (reference sequence). V lost 3 bases and J lost 8; bases outside the gene matches: 5. The CDR3 is 14 residues long. The CDR3 bases are TGTGCCAGTAGTATTTCAGGGGGCGCGGAAAAACTGTTTTTT. As protein: CASSISGGAEKLFF.

The chain is built from TRBV7-2 and TRBJ1-3; possible D gene TRBD1, 6 bases. Germline loops: CDR1 SGHTA, CDR2 FQGNSA. V was cut by 0 bases and J by 8 bases, with 17 bases left in between. There are 16 residues in the CDR3. In nucleotides, the CDR3 is TGTGCCAGCAGCTTAGCAGGATTGAGGGGGGGGGACACCATATATTTT. It codes for CASSLAGLRGGDTIYF. The variable domain in full, completed from reference TRBV7-2 and TRBJ1-3, reads GAGVSQSPSNKVTEKGKDVELRCDPISGHTALYWYRQSLGQGLEFLIYFQGNSAPDKSGLPSDRFSAERTGGSVSTLTIQRTQQEDSAVYLCASSLAGLRGGDTIYFGEGSWLTVV.

The chain recombines TRBV11-2 with TRBJ2-7; the match to TRBD1 covers 9 bases. J lost 7 bases, V lost 5 bases, and 15 bases had no gene match. CDR1 SGHAT and CDR2 FQNNGV come from the germline V gene. The CDR3 runs 16 residues. DNA for the CDR3: TGTGCCAGCAGCGCCAACTCCGGGACAGGGTTGAGAGAGCAGTACTTC. It translates to CASSANSGTGLREQYF.

The gene calls are TRBV12-3 or TRBV12-4 and TRBJ1-5; 7 nucleotides line up with TRBD1. This CDR3 spans 13 amino acids. J gave up 4 bases and V 6 bases, and 3 bases lay outside the gene matches. The CDR3 loop is CASRETGNQPQHF. The CDR3 region has the DNA TGTGCCAGCAGAGAGACAGGGAATCAGCCCCAGCATTTT.

The sample holds one count of this clone. The chain uses TRBV9 and TRBJ2-1, with TRBD2 matching over 8 bases. Per germline, CDR1 SGDLS and CDR2 YYNGEE. V was clipped by 2 bases and J by 5 bases; unmatched bases: 6. This CDR3 comprises 15 residues. The CDR3 is CASSVGGRPHNEQFF. CDR3 nucleotides: TGTGCCAGCAGCGTGGGCGGGAGGCCCCACAATGAGCAGTTCTTC.

The sample holds a few counts of this clone. The gene calls are TRBV19 and TRBJ1-1; D possibly corresponds to TRBD1 (6 bases). The CDR3 has 14 residues. V dropped 9 bases and J dropped 1 base, with 15 bases sitting between them. The germline CDR1 and CDR2 sequences are LNHDA and SQIVND (reference sequence). The CDR3 DNA reads TGTGCCAGCAACAGGGCAGCTACGAACACTGAAGCTTTCTTT. Translation gives CASNRAATNTEAFF.

The chain couples TRBV19 to TRBJ1-4; no definite D call. Per the germline V gene, CDR1 is LNHDA and CDR2 is SQIVND (reference sequence). Trimming removed 10 bases at V and 7 bases at J, with 25 bases between. The CDR3 consists of 16 residues. The CDR3 nucleotides are TGTGCCACCAGGCCCTACACGGGGAGTGTTGGTGAAAAACTGTTTTTT. Residues: CATRPYTGSVGEKLFF.

The rearrangement uses TRBV24-1 and TRBJ1-2, with TRBD1 matching over 7 bases. The CDR3 spans 13 residues. With V trimmed by 3 bases and J by 8 bases, 5 bases remained unmatched. Germline lookup yields CDR1 KGHDR and CDR2 SFDVKD. The CDR3 is CATSDIGQVGYTF. The CDR3 DNA is TGTGCCACCAGTGATATAGGACAGGTGGGCTACACCTTC.

The rearrangement uses TRBV12-3 or TRBV12-4 and TRBJ2-7; 9 nucleotides line up with TRBD2. Trimming removed 9 bases from V and 7 bases from J; junction bases left unmatched: 7. The CDR3 contains 12 residues. The CDR3 loop is CASGHSGREQYF. The DNA for the CDR3 is TGTGCCAGTGGCCATAGCGGGAGAGAGCAGTACTTC.

This clone was observed a handful of times. The rearrangement links TRBV6-1 to TRBJ2-2; 8 bases align to TRBD2. V lost 4 bases to trimming and J lost 3 bases; unmatched junction nucleotides: 10. The CDR3 length is 17 residues. Per germline, CDR1 MNHNS and CDR2 SASEGT. CDR3 DNA sequence: TGTGCCAGCAGTGCCATTACTAGCGGACCGGACACCGGGGAGCTGTTTTTT. Its translation: CASSAITSGPDTGELFF.

This rearrangement joins TRBV27 to TRBJ1-1; perhaps TRBD1 as D (6 bases). The V end was cut by 5 bases, the J end by 3 bases, with 10 bases between. The CDR3 runs to 13 residues. Germline lookup yields CDR1 MNHEY and CDR2 SMNVEV (reference sequence). The CDR3 nucleotides read TGTGCCAGCAGTCCAAGGGGGTACACTGAAGCTTTCTTT. Amino acid sequence: CASSPRGYTEAFF.

The rearrangement uses TRBV5-1 and TRBJ2-3; TRBD2 matches at 7 bases. This CDR3 comprises 14 residues. The V and J ends lost 4 bases and 2 bases, in that order; junction bases with no gene match: 4. Germline V gene lookup returns CDR1 SGHRS and CDR2 YFSETQ. The CDR3 region is CASSRGGNTDTQYF. DNA for the CDR3: TGCGCCAGCAGCCGGGGAGGGAACACAGATACGCAGTATTTT.

The chain joins TRBV2 to TRBJ1-5; tentative D call: TRBD1 (5 bases). The CDR3 totals 14 residues. Germline CDR1 is SNHLY and CDR2 is FYNNEI. The germline V and J ends were trimmed by 3 bases and 7 bases, with 13 bases remaining between them. CDR3 nucleotide sequence: TGTGCCAGCAGTGAGGCGACAGTCAGCCAGCCCCAGCATTTT. It is translated as CASSEATVSQPQHF.